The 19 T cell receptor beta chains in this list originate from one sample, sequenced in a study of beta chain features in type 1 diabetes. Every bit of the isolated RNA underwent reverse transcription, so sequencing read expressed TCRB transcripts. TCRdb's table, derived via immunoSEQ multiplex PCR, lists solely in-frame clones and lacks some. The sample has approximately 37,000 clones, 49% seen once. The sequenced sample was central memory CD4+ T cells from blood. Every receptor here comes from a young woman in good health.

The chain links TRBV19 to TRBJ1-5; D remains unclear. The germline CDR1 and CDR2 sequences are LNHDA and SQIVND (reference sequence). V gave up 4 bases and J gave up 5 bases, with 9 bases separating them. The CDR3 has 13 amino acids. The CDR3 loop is CASSRYRDQPQHF. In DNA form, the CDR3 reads TGTGCCAGTAGTAGATACAGAGATCAGCCCCAGCATTTT.

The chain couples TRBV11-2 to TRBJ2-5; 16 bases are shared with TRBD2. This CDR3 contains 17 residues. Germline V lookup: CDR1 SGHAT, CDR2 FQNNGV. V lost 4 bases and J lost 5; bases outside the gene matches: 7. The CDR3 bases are TGTGCCAGCAGCTATGGGACTAGCGGGGGGGCGATGGAGACCCAGTACTTC. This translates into CASSYGTSGGAMETQYF.

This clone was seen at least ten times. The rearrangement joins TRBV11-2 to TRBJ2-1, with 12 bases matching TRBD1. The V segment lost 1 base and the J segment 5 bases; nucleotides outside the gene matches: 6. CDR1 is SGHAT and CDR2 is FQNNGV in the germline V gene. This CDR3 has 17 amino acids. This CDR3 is CASSLGPGQGANNEQFF. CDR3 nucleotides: TGTGCCAGCAGCTTAGGGCCGGGACAGGGGGCGAACAATGAGCAGTTCTTC.

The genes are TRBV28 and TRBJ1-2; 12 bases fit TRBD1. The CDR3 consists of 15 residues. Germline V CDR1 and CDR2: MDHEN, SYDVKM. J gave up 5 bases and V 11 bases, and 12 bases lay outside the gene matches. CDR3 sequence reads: CAAERMGQGAYGYTF. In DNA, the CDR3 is TGTGCCGCAGAACGAATGGGACAGGGGGCATATGGCTACACCTTC.

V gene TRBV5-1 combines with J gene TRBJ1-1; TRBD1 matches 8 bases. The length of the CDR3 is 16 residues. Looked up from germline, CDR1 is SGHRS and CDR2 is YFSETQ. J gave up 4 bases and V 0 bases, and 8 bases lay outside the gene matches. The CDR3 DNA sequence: TGCGCCAGCAGCTTGGACGACGGACAGGGCGGCACTGAAGCTTTCTTT. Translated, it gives CASSLDDGQGGTEAFF.

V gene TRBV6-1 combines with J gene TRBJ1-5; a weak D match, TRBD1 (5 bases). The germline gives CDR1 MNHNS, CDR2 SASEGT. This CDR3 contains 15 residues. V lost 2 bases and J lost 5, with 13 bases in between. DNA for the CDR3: TGTGCCAGCAGTGAATGGGGGGGATGGGATCAGCCCCAGCATTTT. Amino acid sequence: CASSEWGGWDQPQHF.

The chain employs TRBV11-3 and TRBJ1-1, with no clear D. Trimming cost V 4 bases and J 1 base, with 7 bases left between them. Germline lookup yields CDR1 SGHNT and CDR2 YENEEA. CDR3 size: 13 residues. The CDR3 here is CASSWASNTEAFF. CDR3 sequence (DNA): TGTGCCAGCAGCTGGGCTTCGAACACTGAAGCTTTCTTT.

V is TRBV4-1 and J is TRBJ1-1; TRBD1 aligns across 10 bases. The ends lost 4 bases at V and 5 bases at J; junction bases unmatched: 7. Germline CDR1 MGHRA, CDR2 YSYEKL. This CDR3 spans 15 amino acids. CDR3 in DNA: TGCGCCAGCAGCCCGCCGGACAGGGGGTGGACTGAAGCTTTCTTT. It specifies CASSPPDRGWTEAFF.

The CDR3: CASISPRGVHEQYF. In nucleotides, the CDR3 is TGTGCCAGCATCTCACCCCGCGGGGTCCACGAGCAGTACTTC. The chain uses TRBV6-9 and TRBJ2-7; a possible D gene is TRBD2 (6 bases). Germline CDR1 is MNHGY and CDR2 is SVAAGI. The CDR3 is made up of 14 amino acids. V lost 7 bases and J lost 5, with 18 bases in between.

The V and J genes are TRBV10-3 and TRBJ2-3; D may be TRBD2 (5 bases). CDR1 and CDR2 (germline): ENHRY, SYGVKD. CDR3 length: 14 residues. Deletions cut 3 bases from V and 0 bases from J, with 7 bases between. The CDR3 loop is CAISDTGSTDTQYF. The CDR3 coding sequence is TGTGCCATCAGTGACACGGGAAGCACAGATACGCAGTATTTT.

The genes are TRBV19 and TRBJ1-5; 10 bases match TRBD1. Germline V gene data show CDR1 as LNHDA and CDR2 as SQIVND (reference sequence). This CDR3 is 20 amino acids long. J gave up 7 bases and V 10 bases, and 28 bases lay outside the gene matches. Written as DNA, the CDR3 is TGTGCCACCTCCTTTGGGGATTTCCGGGACAGGGGAATCGGGGAACAGCCCCAGCATTTT. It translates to CATSFGDFRDRGIGEQPQHF.

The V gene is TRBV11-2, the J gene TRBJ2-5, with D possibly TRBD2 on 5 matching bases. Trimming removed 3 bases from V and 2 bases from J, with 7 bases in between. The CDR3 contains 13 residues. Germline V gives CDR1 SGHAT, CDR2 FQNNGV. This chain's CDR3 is CASSFSGQETQYF. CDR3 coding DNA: TGTGCCAGCAGCTTCAGCGGTCAAGAGACCCAGTACTTC.

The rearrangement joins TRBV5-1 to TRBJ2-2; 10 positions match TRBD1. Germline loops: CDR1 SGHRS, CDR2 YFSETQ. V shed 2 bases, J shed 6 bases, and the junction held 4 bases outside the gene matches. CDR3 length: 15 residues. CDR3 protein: CASSLQGQGSGELFF. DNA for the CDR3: TGCGCCAGCAGCTTACAGGGACAGGGGTCCGGGGAGCTGTTTTTT.

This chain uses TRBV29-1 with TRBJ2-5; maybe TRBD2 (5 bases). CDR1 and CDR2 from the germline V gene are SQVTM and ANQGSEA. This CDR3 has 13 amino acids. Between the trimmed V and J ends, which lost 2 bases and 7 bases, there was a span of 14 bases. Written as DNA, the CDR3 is TGCAGCGTTGAAAAGGCTGGAGGAGGGACCCAGTACTTC. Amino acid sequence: CSVEKAGGGTQYF.

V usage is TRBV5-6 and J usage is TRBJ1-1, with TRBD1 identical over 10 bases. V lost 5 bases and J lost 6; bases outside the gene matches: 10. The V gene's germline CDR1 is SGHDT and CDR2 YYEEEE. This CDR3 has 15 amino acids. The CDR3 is CASSAYDRGLAEAFF. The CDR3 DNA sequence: TGTGCCAGCAGTGCCTACGACAGGGGGCTCGCTGAAGCTTTCTTT.

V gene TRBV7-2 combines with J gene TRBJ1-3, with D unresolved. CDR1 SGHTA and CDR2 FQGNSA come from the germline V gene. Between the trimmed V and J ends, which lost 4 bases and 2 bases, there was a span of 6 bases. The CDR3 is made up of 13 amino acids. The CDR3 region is CASSSHPGNTIYF. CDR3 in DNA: TGTGCCAGCAGCTCCCATCCTGGAAACACCATATATTTT.

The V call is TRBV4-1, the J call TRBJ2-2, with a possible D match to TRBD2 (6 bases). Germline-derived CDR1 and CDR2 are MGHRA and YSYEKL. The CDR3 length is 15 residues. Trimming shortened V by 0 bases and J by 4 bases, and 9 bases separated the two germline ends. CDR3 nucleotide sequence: TGCGCCAGCAGCCAAGAGGGGACTTCCACCGGGGAGCTGTTTTTT. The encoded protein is CASSQEGTSTGELFF.

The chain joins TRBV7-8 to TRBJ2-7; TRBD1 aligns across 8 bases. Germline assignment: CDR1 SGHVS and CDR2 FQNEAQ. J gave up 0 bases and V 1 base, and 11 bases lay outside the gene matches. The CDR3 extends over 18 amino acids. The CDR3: CASSLGSAGTGPSYEQYF. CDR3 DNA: TGTGCCAGCAGCTTAGGGTCCGCCGGGACAGGACCCTCCTACGAGCAGTACTTC.

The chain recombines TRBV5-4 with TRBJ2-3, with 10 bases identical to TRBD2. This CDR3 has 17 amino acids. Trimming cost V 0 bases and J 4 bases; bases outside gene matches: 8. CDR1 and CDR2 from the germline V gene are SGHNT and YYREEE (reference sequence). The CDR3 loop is CASSLDLSGGASDTQYF. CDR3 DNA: TGTGCCAGCAGCTTGGATCTGAGCGGGGGGGCATCAGATACGCAGTATTTT.